The 5 T cell receptor beta chains listed next were all sequenced from one sample in a study of blood T cell repertoires in COVID-19. Some clones are missing from TCRdb's copy, which holds only in-frame ones; the method was immunoSEQ multiplex PCR. The table has approximately 390,000 clones, about 87% seen once. Input material: PBMCs or T cells enriched from blood (not recorded which). Source of these receptors: a woman between 45 and 60 years old who had recovered from COVID-19.

This chain joins TRBV19 and TRBJ1-5; 7 positions agree with TRBD1. CDR3 length: 14 amino acids. V was clipped by 5 bases and J by 9 bases; unmatched bases: 10. The germline gives CDR1 LNHDA, CDR2 SQIVND (reference sequence). The CDR3 DNA is TGTGCCAGTAGTTTGTCGACAGGGATGGTGCCCCAGCATTTT. It encodes CASSLSTGMVPQHF. Together with reference TRBV19 and TRBJ1-5, the CDR3 gives the full variable domain: DGGITQSPKYLFRKEGQNVTLSCEQNLNHDAMYWYRQDPGQGLRLIYYSQIVNDFQKGDIAEGYSVSREKKESFPLTVTSAQKNPTAFYLCASSLSTGMVPQHFGDGTRLSIL.

This chain links TRBV5-1 with TRBJ2-1, with D possibly TRBD2 on 6 matching bases. The CDR3 length is 15 residues. V was cut by 4 bases and J by 3 bases, with 14 bases left in between. Germline-derived CDR1 and CDR2 are SGHRS and YFSETQ. CDR3 sequence (DNA): TGCGCCAGCAGCCTGGAGGGACTCCTCTACAATGAGCAGTTCTTC. Amino acid sequence: CASSLEGLLYNEQFF.

This chain joins TRBV18 and TRBJ1-3; D possibly corresponds to TRBD1 (5 bases). Germline CDR1 and CDR2: KGHSH and LQKENI. This CDR3 comprises 16 residues. Trimming shortened V by 3 bases and J by 4 bases, and 16 bases separated the two germline ends. Written as DNA, the CDR3 is TGTGCCAGCTCACCGATTCCAGGGTTCTCCGGAAACACCATATATTTT. Translating gives CASSPIPGFSGNTIYF.

The sample holds a few counts of this clone. The chain combines TRBV3-1 (or the pseudogene TRBV3-2) with TRBJ1-5; 7 nucleotides line up with TRBD1. The junction had 3 bases not matched to a gene; V was cut back by 4 bases and J by 0 bases. CDR3 length equals 15 residues. Germline assignment: CDR1 LGHDT and CDR2 YNNKEL (reference sequence). The CDR3 DNA follows: TGTGCCAGCAGCCCTGACAGGGTTAGCAATCAGCCCCAGCATTTT. Protein: CASSPDRVSNQPQHF.

The V and J genes are TRBV7-9 and TRBJ2-7; TRBD2 is a possible D gene (5 bases). V lost 1 base and J 2 bases, leaving 9 bases between the germline ends. The germline V gene has CDR1 SEHNR and CDR2 FQNEAQ (reference sequence). There are 14 residues in the CDR3. DNA of the CDR3: TGTGCCAGCAGCTTAGGCAAGGGAGCCTACGAGCAGTACTTC. Encoded protein: CASSLGKGAYEQYF.